The T cell receptor (beta chain) under discussion was sequenced for a study of T cell clonality in common variable immunodeficiency. Control and CVID samples contributed equal amounts of genomic DNA. Sequenced by immunoSEQ multiplex PCR; TCRdb stores in-frame clones only, minus some. The sample includes about 26,000 clones, none of them occurring once. This clone was recorded at least ten times. Its specificity is unknown. The observed sequence ends 3 residues before the CDR3 terminus, with the missing tail filled in from the germline J gene. CDR1 PRHDT and CDR2 FYEKMQ come from the germline V gene (reference sequence). The CDR3 is 15 amino acids. The ends lost 5 bases at V and 9 bases at J; junction bases unmatched: 6. Reduced serum IgG, IgA and/or IgM plus specific antibody deficiency defined CVID. Overall study results and limits: Patient heterogeneity in the CVID cohort limited correlations between repertoire features and clinical complications. TCRbeta clonality was increased in CVID versus healthy controls. Reportedly, TCR beta sequences from common variable immunodeficiency showed fewer deletions and N-nucleotide insertions.

Sequenced sample: peripheral blood mononuclear cells. The sequence was collected from a human donor with common variable immunodeficiency. The chain has TRBV13 and TRBJ2-1, with TRBD2 matching over 14 bases. CDR3 bases read: TGTGCCAGCAGCCCCCAGGGACTAGCGGGGGTTGAG. It encodes CASSPQGLAGVE. The CDR3 reads in full as CASSPQGLAGVEQFF. The full variable domain, completed using reference TRBV13 and TRBJ2-1, is AAGVIQSPRHLIKEKRETATLKCYPIPRHDTVYWYQQGPGQDPQFLISFYEKMQSDKGSIPDRFSAQQFSDYHSELNMSSLELGDSALYFCASSPQGLAGVEQFFGPGTRLTVL.